This TCR beta chain was observed in a study of identical twins (dated by TCRdb to the mid-2010s). General notes on the study: To test whether fetal clonotypes persist, the study used deep sequencing on TCR alpha and beta repertoires from monozygotic twins, unrelated adults of various ages, and cord blood. To rule out contamination, the twin experiments were replicated at different times with different library preparation protocols.

In the case of this clonotype: There is no known antigen for this receptor. Qualities for individual bases were not recorded, and no much larger clone is one base off.

Overall study results and their limits: Invariant T cells such as MAIT and iNKT could partly confound zero-insertion analyses, though diverse VJ usage argued against this for most clonotypes. Fewer insertions were carried by abundant cord blood beta clonotypes, a similar but weaker trend appeared in young adult naive repertoires, and no such trend appeared in memory repertoires. A weaker excess of twin sharing was found in beta out-of-frame sequences because the signal-to-noise ratio was lowered by fewer shared sequences. Out-of-frame TCR alpha sequences shared between twins showed an excess of low generation-probability sequences compared with coincidental sharing between unrelated individuals. Conclusions relied on cross-sectional statistical analysis, since the same donors could not be followed over many years. Recombination models systematically underestimated out-of-frame TCR alpha sharing in monozygotic twins but agreed with sharing between unrelated individuals.

Libraries came from 5' RACE. TCRdb lists the instrument as Illumina HiSeq 2000. Template switching added a universal primer binding site, and the final cDNA carried a unique molecular identifier that allowed TCR cDNA molecules to be counted accurately. First-strand cDNA for TCR alpha and beta chains was synthesized from specific primers in the conserved constant-segment region. Each cDNA library was double barcoded, with a SMART-Mk sample barcode plus Illumina barcodes, to control for contamination. TruSeq adapter sequences along with Illumina sample barcodes were introduced in two successive PCR steps. Sequencing of the TCR alpha and beta cDNA libraries was done on the Illumina HiSeq platform using custom primers. As for the original processing: MiGEC was used to process raw reads and extract unique molecular identifiers, and MiXCR was used to find CDR3 positions. Recombination models were inferred per individual with the repgenHMM and IGoR tools using an EM algorithm. The tcR package in R was used for shared clonotype analysis, with sharing normalized by the product of cloneset sizes. To study raw recombination without the effects of thymic and clonal selection, out-of-frame nonproductive sequences were analyzed. TCRdb reprocessed the public reads (quality trimming at Q25 with fastp, clone calling with MiXCR) and kept in-frame beta chains. Entries are consolidated by CDR3 protein sequence, retaining the most common genes and DNA. The V and J calls were determined by TCRdb, not by the authors. Recorded for this sample are 520,000 or so distinct CDR3 sequences; 22% of them occurred a single time. About 0.99% of the sample goes to the ten largest clones.

Every donor in the study was a healthy Caucasian. Three pairs of female monozygotic twins, all aged 18 to 29 years, were included in the twin cohort. Positive isolation kits from Invitrogen were used to isolate CD4+ and CD8+ T cell populations. These data were likewise used in another study, on T cells expressing NK-cell markers. In that second paper, the authors write: In sorted CD3+CD56+NKG2C+, CD3+CD56+NKG2C- and CD3+CD56-NKG2C+ T-cell subsets from 8 or 9 donors, TCR beta-chain repertoires were profiled. Of the eight sequenced donors, seven were found to be HCMV-seropositive and one was found to be HCMV-seronegative. In several experiments an anti-gammadeltaTCR antibody was added to restrict sorting to alphabetaTCR-expressing T cells. In a handful of donors, the dominant CD3+CD56+NKG2C+ clonotypes were among the top 10 CD8+ clonotypes and accounted for about 1.0-7.5% of CD8+ T cells. Those dominant clonotypes were again the most abundant among CD3+CD56-NKG2C+ cells in a few donors, at about 25-60.1%. Whether the expanded NKG2C-expressing T cell clones were specific for HCMV antigens was left unclear. The study sequenced eight donors, all healthy volunteers chosen at random: three men and five women. HCMV serostatus was determined by detecting HCMV-specific IgG in serum with a commercial ELISA kit. MIGEC was used to demultiplex reads and group the reads by UMI, and MiTCR was used to assemble and quantify clonotypes. Only TCR cDNA sequences supported by at least two reads were kept to exclude erroneous sequences. Downstream repertoire analysis used the tcR package, and clonotypes were matched across fractions by CDR3 nucleotide sequence plus V segment. VDJmatch was used to annotate antigen specificity against VDJdb, with one amino acid substitution allowed in CDR3.

The receptor comes from a woman between 18 and 30 years old in good health. The sample consisted of CD4+ T cells sorted from blood.

In nucleotide form, the sequence is TGTGCCAGCAGTGCAAGGACAGTAAGAACAGATACGCAGTATTTT. Its protein is CASSARTVRTDTQYF. The chain links TRBV27 with TRBJ2-3, with TRBD1 tentatively as D gene (6 bases match). At the junction V is shortened by 5 bases and J by 3 bases, with 15 bases in between. CDR1 MNHEY and CDR2 SMNVEV are derived from the germline V gene (reference sequence). CDR3 length: 15 amino acids, cysteine to phenylalanine. Kept here is only the CDR3 DNA, which spans 45 bases and is read in frame from base 1.